Listed here is a single T cell receptor (beta chain). Its specificity is unknown. This record comes from a study of T cell responses to AZD1222 COVID-19 vaccine. Using immunoSEQ multiplex PCR, the repertoire was profiled, and TCRdb retains in-frame clones only, with some absent. The sample includes approximately 170,000 clones, 80% to 90% of them seen just once. Study-wide results and limits: Females made up more of the donors, who were largely white British, and clonal diversity may have come out too low. Vaccine-associated CD4 TCRs spanned spike, dominant at 160-218 and 743-854.

The germline V and J ends were trimmed by 3 bases and 2 bases, with 13 bases remaining between them. Germline V CDR1 and CDR2: LNHNV, YYDKDF (reference sequence). The CDR3 is 15 amino acids. This chain joins TRBV15 and TRBJ2-5; D is perhaps TRBD1 (5 bases). The clonotype originates from an adult in good health. This specimen was peripheral blood, taken on day 0 of AZD1222 vaccination. The CDR3 reads CATSSHLREQETQYF. The CDR3, as DNA: TGTGCCACCAGCAGTCACCTCAGGGAACAAGAGACCCAGTACTTC.